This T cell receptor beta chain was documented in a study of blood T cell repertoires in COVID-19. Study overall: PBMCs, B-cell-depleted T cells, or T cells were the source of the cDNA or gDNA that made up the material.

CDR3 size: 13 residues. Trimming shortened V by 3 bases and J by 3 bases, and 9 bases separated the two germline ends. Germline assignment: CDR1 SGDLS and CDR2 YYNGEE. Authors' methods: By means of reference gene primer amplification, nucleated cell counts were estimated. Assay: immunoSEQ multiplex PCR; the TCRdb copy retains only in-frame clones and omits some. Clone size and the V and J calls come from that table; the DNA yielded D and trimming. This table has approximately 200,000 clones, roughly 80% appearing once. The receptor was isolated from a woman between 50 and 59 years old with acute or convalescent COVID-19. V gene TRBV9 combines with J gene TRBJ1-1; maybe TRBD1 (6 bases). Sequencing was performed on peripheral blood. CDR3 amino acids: CASSGTAYTEAFF. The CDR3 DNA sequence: TGTGCCAGCAGCGGGACAGCTTACACTGAAGCTTTCTTT.